This passage covers 8 T cell receptor beta chains from one sample sequenced in a study of T cell clonality in common variable immunodeficiency. TCRdb keeps only in-frame clones here, not all; method: immunoSEQ multiplex PCR. There are more than 35,000 clones in the sample, none observed a single time. The specimen was peripheral blood mononuclear cells. The receptors shown here come from a person aged 18 to 70 in good health.

In this sample, this clone turned up many times. The read falls 3 residues short of the CDR3 end, and the missing part is taken from the germline J gene. The chain has TRBV2 and TRBJ1-6, with D maybe TRBD1 (6 bases). The germline V gene has CDR1 SNHLY and CDR2 FYNNEI. Trimming took 8 bases from V and 5 from J, leaving 16 bases between them. This CDR3 spans 15 amino acids. The DNA read from the CDR3 is TGTGCCAGCGGAGGTGAGGGACACAATAATTCACCC. Its protein product is CASGGEGHNNSP. The full CDR3 protein reads CASGGEGHNNSPLHF.

This clone occurred many times. One junction end disagrees with the germline gene, perhaps due to a read error. Read coverage stops 3 residues before the CDR3 terminus; the germline J gene supplies the remainder. The J gene is TRBJ2-2, the V gene TRBV4-2, with D possibly being TRBD2 (6 bases). CDR3 length: 15 amino acids. Germline CDR1 and CDR2: LGHNA and YNFKEQ. The DNA read from the CDR3 is TGCGCCAGCAGCCGACTCGGGGGAAACACCGGGGAG. Its protein product is CASSRLGGNTGE. From start to end, the CDR3 is CASSRLGGNTGELFF.

This clone was counted many times. The CDR3 end is not reached by the read, which stops 3 residues before it; the germline J gene fills it in. The chain is built from TRBV5-6 and TRBJ2-5; the match to TRBD2 covers 9 bases. Germline V CDR1 and CDR2: SGHDT, YYEEEE. V trimming: 2 bases; J trimming: 1 base; junction bases outside the gene matches: 3. The CDR3 spans 15 residues. The CDR3 loop reads CASSFSGRFQETQYF. Incomplete CDR3 DNA: TGTGCCAGCAGCTTCAGCGGGAGGTTCCAAGAGACC.

There are many counts of this clone. Coverage ceases 3 residues before the CDR3 finishes, and the germline J gene fills in the end. V usage is TRBV30 and J usage is TRBJ1-3, with a tentative D call TRBD1 (6 bases). The V end lost 1 base, the J end lost 0 bases, and 16 bases lay between the germline ends. CDR3 length equals 17 residues. From germline, CDR1 is GTSNPN and CDR2 SVGIG (reference sequence). Incomplete CDR3 DNA: TGTGCCTGGAGTGACTATGGGGACACCCCCTCTGGAAACACC. It codes for CAWSDYGDTPSGNT. The complete CDR3 reads CAWSDYGDTPSGNTIYF.

This clone occurred many times. The CDR3 DNA, read in part, is TGTGCCAGTAGTACCTTAGGACAGCTCAATCAGCCC. Amino acid sequence: CASSTLGQLNQP. The entire CDR3 reads CASSTLGQLNQPQHF. The rearrangement uses TRBV19 and TRBJ1-5; maybe TRBD1 (6 bases). With the read ending 3 residues before the CDR3 end, the germline J gene is used to fill in that end. CDR1 is LNHDA and CDR2 is SQIVND in the germline V gene (reference sequence). This CDR3 has 15 amino acids. The germline V and J ends were trimmed by 4 bases and 3 bases, with 13 bases remaining between them.

In its sample, this clone was seen many times. The CDR3 goes on 3 residues after the read ends, and that part is filled in from the germline J gene. The rearrangement joins TRBV12-5 to TRBJ2-5, with TRBD1 as a possible D gene (6 bases). V lost 1 base to trimming and J lost 4 bases, with 16 bases between them. CDR1 is LGHNT and CDR2 is FRNRAP in the germline V gene. The CDR3 totals 16 residues. The chain's CDR3 is CASGLGDTFYSETQYF. CDR3 DNA (partial): TGTGCTAGTGGTTTGGGGGACACGTTTTATTCAGAGACC.

Ten or more counts support this clone. With the read ending 3 residues before the CDR3 end, the germline J gene is used to fill in that end. The chain uses TRBV12-3 or TRBV12-4 and TRBJ2-1, with 8 bases lining up with TRBD1. V trimming: 6 bases; J trimming: 3 bases; junction bases outside the gene matches: 4. The CDR3 runs 14 residues. The CDR3 loop is CASRGQGGYNEQFF. Partial CDR3 DNA: TGTGCCAGCAGAGGACAGGGAGGCTACAATGAG.

This clone was detected ten times or more. The CDR3 extends 3 residues past the end of the read, so its final part is completed from the germline J gene. The chain has TRBV20-1 and TRBJ1-2; 8 nucleotides line up with TRBD1. There are 15 residues in the CDR3. Trimming cost V 6 bases and J 4 bases; bases outside gene matches: 13. Per germline, CDR1 DFQATT and CDR2 SNEGSKA (reference sequence). This CDR3 is CSAPFDRGSPYGYTF. The sequenced CDR3 bases are TGCAGTGCACCATTCGACAGGGGATCTCCCTATGGC.